The clone carrying this TCR beta chain was recorded a few times. V shed 2 bases, J shed 7 bases, and the junction held 6 bases outside the gene matches. CDR3 length: 16 residues. CDR1 is LGHNA and CDR2 is YNFKEQ in the germline V gene. The data were taken from a study of T cell changes during pregnancy in multiple sclerosis. Assay: immunoSEQ multiplex PCR; the TCRdb copy retains only in-frame clones and omits some. This table holds around 130,000 clones, approximately 94% found once. The specimen was peripheral blood, collected before pregnancy. The chain uses TRBV4-2 and TRBJ1-6; 9 bases align to TRBD1. The sequence derives from a female donor with multiple sclerosis, enrolled in a pregnancy study. The CDR3 region has the DNA TGTGCCAGCAGCCAAAAGGGACAGGGAGGCAATTCACCCCTCCACTTT. Translating it yields CASSQKGQGGNSPLHF.